This T cell receptor (beta chain) was found in a study of OX40 agonist ivuxolimab in advanced cancers. Background on the study: Intravenous ivuxolimab at 0.01 to 10 mg/kg was given to patients every 2 weeks. Averaging about 60 years in age, with a range of about 23 to 90, the cohort was about 86% male.

Assay: immunoSEQ multiplex PCR; the TCRdb copy retains only in-frame clones and omits some. The data hold about 67,000 clones, with 75% to 90% observed a single time. Study-wide points: Partial responders at 0.1-3.0 mg/kg showed near-lowest clonal expansion. Normalized T-cell clonal expansion was also low in a subset of nonresponders.

As for this clone: Its antigen is not identified.

V lost 5 bases and J 5 bases, leaving 5 bases between the germline ends. The germline CDR1 and CDR2 sequences are MDHEN and SYDVKM. This CDR3 is built from 11 residues. The specimen comprised CD4+ or CD8+ T cells sorted from blood, sampled in a trial of the OX40 agonist ivuxolimab. The receptor comes from an adult with an advanced solid tumor such as melanoma, head and neck, liver or kidney cancer. V is TRBV28 and J is TRBJ2-3, with unresolved D. CDR3 sequence reads: CASSTGDTQYF. DNA for the CDR3: TGTGCCAGCAGTACGGGAGATACGCAGTATTTT.